This entry concerns a single T cell receptor beta chain. From germline, CDR1 is LNHDA and CDR2 SQIVND (reference sequence). V lost 3 bases and J lost 1; bases outside the gene matches: 1. The CDR3 totals 14 residues. In the original workflow: Amplification of reference gene primers was used by the study to estimate nucleated cell counts. Measured with immunoSEQ multiplex PCR; TCRdb has only the in-frame clones, and not every one. V, J and clone size are taken as reported in that table, and D and trimming were inferred from the DNA itself. The sample shows about 420,000 clones, 70% to 90% of them seen only once. The data are from a study of blood T cell repertoires in COVID-19.

The rearrangement uses TRBV19 and TRBJ2-5; 8 bases match TRBD1. Sequenced sample: peripheral blood. This clonotype was sampled from a man between 18 and 29 years old with COVID-19, enrolled during active disease. CDR3 sequence reads: CASSMDRAQETQYF. In DNA, the CDR3 is TGTGCCAGTAGTATGGACAGGGCCCAAGAGACCCAGTACTTC.